This T cell receptor (beta chain) was sequenced in a study of blood T cell repertoires in COVID-19. On the study more broadly: COVID-19 samples, acute and convalescent, were from the United States, Italy and Spain.

TCRdb's copy holds only in-frame clones and misses some; the assay was immunoSEQ multiplex PCR. This table holds a few hundred thousand clones, 88% found once. Germline lookup yields CDR1 KGHDR and CDR2 SFDVKD. CDR3 size: 15 residues. Trimming removed 7 bases from V and 2 bases from J; junction bases left unmatched: 5. This clone was found once. Sequencing used peripheral blood. The clonotype originates from a man between 60 and 70 years old who had recovered from COVID-19. J is TRBJ1-3 and V is TRBV24-1, with 9 bases aligning to TRBD1. DNA for the CDR3: TGTGCCACCAGCGGGACAGGGAGGGCTGGAAACACCATATATTTT. It specifies CATSGTGRAGNTIYF.